The 18 T cell receptor beta chains reported below all come from one sample, sequenced in a study of blood T cell repertoires in COVID-19. Profiled with immunoSEQ multiplex PCR; TCRdb holds only in-frame clones, not every one. Seen here are some 70,000 clones, roughly nine tenths observed once, and the top ten hold about 6.8%. Sequenced: peripheral blood. These receptors came from a human donor in a cohort sampled during active COVID-19.

This chain links TRBV18 with TRBJ2-1; D may be TRBD1 (6 bases). The CDR3 contains 15 residues. Germline-derived CDR1 and CDR2 are KGHSH and LQKENI. The V gene lost 3 bases and the J gene lost 0 bases, with 9 bases spanning the gap. CDR3 protein: CASSPDSRSYNEQFF. The CDR3 region has the DNA TGTGCCAGCTCACCGGACAGCCGCTCCTACAATGAGCAGTTCTTC.

The chain links TRBV14 to TRBJ1-1, with D uncertain. Germline CDR1 reads SGHDN; CDR2 reads FVKESK. This CDR3 is 15 amino acids long. V lost 4 bases and J lost 1, with 13 bases in between. The CDR3 DNA is TGTGCCAGCAGCCGAGTGAGCGGTCAGAACACTGAAGCTTTCTTT. It is translated as CASSRVSGQNTEAFF. Filled out from reference TRBV14 and TRBJ1-1, the complete variable domain reads EAGVTQFPSHSVIEKGQTVTLRCDPISGHDNLYWYRRVMGKEIKFLLHFVKESKQDESGMPNNRFLAERTGGTYSTLKVQPAELEDSGVYFCASSRVSGQNTEAFFGQGTRLTVV.

This chain uses TRBV19 with TRBJ2-5; weak D call: TRBD2 (5 bases). The CDR3 totals 12 residues. Trimming pared 6 bases from V and 1 base from J, leaving 6 bases between. Germline lookup yields CDR1 LNHDA and CDR2 SQIVND (reference sequence). In nucleotides, the CDR3 is TGTGCCAGTAGCCGGGGCCAAGAGACCCAGTACTTC. Translation gives CASSRGQETQYF.

V gene TRBV6-4 combines with J gene TRBJ2-1; D may be TRBD2 (7 bases). Trimming removed 2 bases at V and 1 base at J, with 9 bases between. The CDR3 covers 15 residues. Germline CDR1 is MRHNA and CDR2 is SNTAGT. In nucleotides, the CDR3 is TGTGCCAGCAGTGACAGGGGGGGATCCTACAATGAGCAGTTCTTC. As protein: CASSDRGGSYNEQFF.

V is TRBV7-2 and J is TRBJ2-7, with D possibly being TRBD1 (6 bases). From germline, CDR1 is SGHTA and CDR2 FQGNSA. This CDR3 is built from 14 residues. V was pared by 0 bases and J by 3 bases, with 9 bases between. The CDR3 reads CASSLASDSYEQYF. CDR3 DNA: TGTGCCAGCAGCTTAGCGTCGGACAGCTACGAGCAGTACTTC.

The rearrangement uses TRBV28 and TRBJ1-1, with D perhaps matching TRBD1 (5 bases). Germline lookup yields CDR1 MDHEN and CDR2 SYDVKM. The CDR3 runs 12 residues. Trimming left V 11 bases short and J 1 base short, with 11 bases between. The CDR3 loop is CASRGRNTEAFF. CDR3 in DNA: TGTGCCTCCCGGGGGAGGAACACTGAAGCTTTCTTT.

The V and J genes are TRBV7-2 and TRBJ2-5; D perhaps matches TRBD2 (6 bases). Germline CDR1 is SGHTA and CDR2 is FQGNSA. CDR3 size: 16 residues. V was clipped by 5 bases and J by 5 bases, with 21 bases between them. In DNA form, the CDR3 reads TGTGCCAGCAGCCCGGTTCGTGCGGGGTCGGAGGAGACCCAGTACTTC. Encoded protein: CASSPVRAGSEETQYF.

In this sample, this clone turned up once. The CDR3: CASSYRDRNPRDTQYF. The CDR3 DNA reads as TGCGCCAGCAGCTACCGGGACAGAAACCCACGGGATACGCAGTATTTT. This chain joins TRBV4-1 and TRBJ2-3; 7 positions match TRBD1. V gave up 5 bases and J gave up 6 bases; unmatched junction bases: 14. CDR3 length equals 16 residues. Germline V gives CDR1 MGHRA, CDR2 YSYEKL.

The V gene is TRBV28, the J gene TRBJ2-1, with 7 bases lining up with TRBD2. The CDR3 has 15 amino acids. Germline V gene sequence: CDR1 MDHEN, CDR2 SYDVKM. The trim removed 5 bases at V and 2 bases at J, leaving 6 bases unmatched. The CDR3 protein is CASSPAGTTYNEQFF. The CDR3 region has the DNA TGTGCCAGCAGTCCAGCGGGGACGACCTACAATGAGCAGTTCTTC.

The chain couples TRBV6-2 or TRBV6-3 to TRBJ2-7, with 7 bases matching TRBD1. The CDR3 is made up of 15 amino acids. CDR1 is MNHEY, CDR2 SVGEGT, per germline. The V and J ends lost 5 bases and 0 bases, in that order; junction bases with no gene match: 7. This CDR3 reads CASSRLGQISYEQYF. CDR3 coding DNA: TGTGCCAGCAGTCGACTGGGACAGATCTCCTACGAGCAGTACTTC.

This clone was found once. The chain employs TRBV25-1 and TRBJ2-3; D remains ambiguous. This CDR3 comprises 14 residues. The V end was cut by 6 bases, the J end by 1 base, with 11 bases between. CDR1 is MGHDK and CDR2 is SYGVNS in the germline V gene. The CDR3 here is CASSPSRGTDTQYF. DNA for the CDR3: TGTGCCAGCAGCCCCTCCCGTGGCACAGATACGCAGTATTTT.

The chain combines TRBV7-2 with TRBJ2-1; the D gene is possibly TRBD2 (6 bases). Germline CDR1 is SGHTA and CDR2 is FQGNSA. This CDR3 region has 12 residues. V dropped 1 base and J dropped 10 bases, with 8 bases sitting between them. The CDR3 spells CASSLERGEQFF. CDR3 in DNA: TGTGCCAGCAGCTTAGAACGGGGGGAGCAGTTCTTC. Full variable domain (outside the CDR3, taken from reference TRBV7-2 and TRBJ2-1): GAGVSQSPSNKVTEKGKDVELRCDPISGHTALYWYRQSLGQGLEFLIYFQGNSAPDKSGLPSDRFSAERTGGSVSTLTIQRTQQEDSAVYLCASSLERGEQFFGPGTRLTVL.

The chain is built from TRBV28 and TRBJ2-7, with 9 nucleotides matching TRBD1. Germline V gene lookup returns CDR1 MDHEN and CDR2 SYDVKM. V lost 5 bases, J lost 6 bases, and 11 bases stayed unmatched. This CDR3 has 15 residues. The CDR3 DNA reads as TGTGCCAGCAGTCCGCCCGGGACAGGGAAAGGCGAGCAGTACTTC. As protein: CASSPPGTGKGEQYF.

The rearrangement uses TRBV28 and TRBJ2-7; perhaps TRBD1 as D (5 bases). Trimming shortened V by 11 bases and J by 2 bases, and 7 bases separated the two germline ends. Germline assignment: CDR1 MDHEN and CDR2 SYDVKM. There are 10 residues in the CDR3. The CDR3 nucleotides read TGTGCCGTAGGGGCCTACGAGCAGTACTTC. It encodes CAVGAYEQYF.

This chain uses TRBV6-2 or TRBV6-3 with TRBJ2-7, with D possibly matching TRBD1 (6 bases). The germline CDR1 and CDR2 sequences are MNHEY and SVGEGT. V gave up 5 bases and J gave up 2 bases, with 16 bases separating them. The CDR3 has 15 residues. The CDR3 spells CASSLDRSITYEQYF. CDR3 DNA sequence: TGTGCCAGCAGTCTCGACAGGTCAATAACCTACGAGCAGTACTTC.

V is TRBV5-1 and J is TRBJ2-5, with TRBD2 identical over 7 bases. With 2 bases clipped from V and 1 base from J, the junction kept 2 bases outside the gene matches. The CDR3 is made up of 14 amino acids. Germline CDR1 is SGHRS and CDR2 is YFSETQ. The CDR3 bases are TGCGCCAGCAGCTTCGGCGGGGGCCAAGAGACCCAGTACTTC. Protein sequence: CASSFGGGQETQYF.

J is TRBJ1-3 and V is TRBV2; unclear D gene. The CDR3 spans 18 residues. The germline V gene has CDR1 SNHLY and CDR2 FYNNEI. Trimming cost V 0 bases and J 0 bases, with 15 bases left between them. The CDR3 DNA follows: TGTGCCAGCAGTGAAGCGCCACTCGGGCGGGGCTCTGGAAACACCATATATTTT. It encodes CASSEAPLGRGSGNTIYF.

This chain connects TRBV30 to TRBJ2-7; D might be TRBD1 (5 bases). The germline V gene has CDR1 GTSNPN and CDR2 SVGIG (reference sequence). The CDR3 is made up of 13 amino acids. Trimming shortened V by 4 bases and J by 7 bases, and 17 bases separated the two germline ends. CDR3 DNA sequence: TGTGCCTGGACTAGGTGGTTACCAGGGGAGCAGTACTTC. Its translation: CAWTRWLPGEQYF.